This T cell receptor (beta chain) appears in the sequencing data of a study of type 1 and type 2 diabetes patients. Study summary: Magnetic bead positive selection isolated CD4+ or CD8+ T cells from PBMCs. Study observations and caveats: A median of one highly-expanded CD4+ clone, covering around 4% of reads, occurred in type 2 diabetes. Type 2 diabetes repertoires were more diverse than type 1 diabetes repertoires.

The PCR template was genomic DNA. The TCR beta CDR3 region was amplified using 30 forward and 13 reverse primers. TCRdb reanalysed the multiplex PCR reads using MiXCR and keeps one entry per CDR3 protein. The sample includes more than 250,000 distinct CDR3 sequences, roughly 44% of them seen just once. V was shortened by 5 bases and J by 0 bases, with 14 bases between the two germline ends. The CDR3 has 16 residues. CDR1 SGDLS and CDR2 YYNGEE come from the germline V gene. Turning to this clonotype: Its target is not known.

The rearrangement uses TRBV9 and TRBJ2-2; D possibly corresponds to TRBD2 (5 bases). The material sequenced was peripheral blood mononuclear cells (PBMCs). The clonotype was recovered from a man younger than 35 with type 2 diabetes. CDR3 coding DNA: TGTGCCAGCAGTGAGGGCATTCGCGCGAACACCGGGGAGCTGTTTTTT. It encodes CASSEGIRANTGELFF. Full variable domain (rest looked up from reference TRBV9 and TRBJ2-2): DSGVTQTPKHLITATGQRVTLRCSPRSGDLSVYWYQQSLDQGLQFLIQYYNGEERAKGNILERFSAQQFPDLHSELNLSSLELGDSALYFCASSEGIRANTGELFFGEGSRLTVL.